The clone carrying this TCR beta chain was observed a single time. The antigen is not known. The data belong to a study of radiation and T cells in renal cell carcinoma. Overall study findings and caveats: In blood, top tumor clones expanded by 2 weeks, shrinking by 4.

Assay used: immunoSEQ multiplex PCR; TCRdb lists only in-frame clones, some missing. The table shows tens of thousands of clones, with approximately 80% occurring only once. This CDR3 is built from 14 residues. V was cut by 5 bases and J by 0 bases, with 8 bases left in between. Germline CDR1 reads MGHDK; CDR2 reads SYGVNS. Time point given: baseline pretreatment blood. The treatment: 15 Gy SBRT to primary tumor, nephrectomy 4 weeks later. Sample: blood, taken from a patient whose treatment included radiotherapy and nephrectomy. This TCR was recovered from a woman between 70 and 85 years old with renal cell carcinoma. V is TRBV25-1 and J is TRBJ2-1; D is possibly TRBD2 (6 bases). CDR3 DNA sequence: TGTGCCAGCAGTTCCGGGGGCTCCTACAATGAGCAGTTCTTC. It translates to CASSSGGSYNEQFF.